The 13 T cell receptor beta chains listed next were all sequenced from one sample in a study of Ad26.COV2.S vaccination and SARS-CoV-2 variants. The treatment denotes: 19 received Ad26.COV2.S at low or high dose, single or two shots; 5 received placebo; per-sample allocation not given. Sampling happened 63 days after the first vaccine or placebo injection. The assay was immunoSEQ multiplex PCR, and TCRdb's table has in-frame clones only and misses some. The table records 250,000 or so clones, around 90% of them present only once. Here the sequenced sample was peripheral blood, taken in a trial of Ad26.COV2.S vaccine versus placebo. These receptors were taken from a person between 18 and 59 years old who received the Ad26.COV2.S COVID-19 vaccine or a placebo.

The CDR3 region is CASSSTSGRDPGELFF. The CDR3 DNA is TGTGCCAGCAGCTCGACTAGCGGGAGGGATCCCGGGGAGCTGTTTTTT. The chain has TRBV9 and TRBJ2-2; 14 nucleotides align to TRBD2. CDR1 is SGDLS and CDR2 is YYNGEE in the germline V gene. V was clipped by 4 bases and J by 6 bases; unmatched bases: 5. The CDR3 length is 16 residues.

This chain uses TRBV30 with TRBJ2-5; D possibly matches TRBD1 or TRBD2 (5 bases each). The CDR3 is made up of 12 amino acids. Germline CDR1 and CDR2: GTSNPN and SVGIG (reference sequence). Trimming took off 1 base at V and 7 bases at J, with 10 bases between the two ends. CDR3 in DNA: TGTGCCTGGAGTGGGGGCCGGGGGACCCAGTACTTC. It translates to CAWSGGRGTQYF.

J is TRBJ2-6 and V is TRBV7-2, with 11 positions matching TRBD1. The CDR3 is made up of 18 amino acids. The ends lost 3 bases at V and 0 bases at J; junction bases unmatched: 4. Germline assignment: CDR1 SGHTA and CDR2 FQGNSA. This CDR3 reads CASSFFGTGGSGANVLTF. The CDR3 DNA follows: TGTGCCAGCAGCTTCTTCGGGACAGGGGGCTCTGGGGCCAACGTCCTGACTTTC.

The rearrangement uses TRBV5-4 and TRBJ1-1, with D possibly matching TRBD1 (6 bases). V dropped 0 bases and J dropped 0 bases, with 15 bases sitting between them. The CDR3 extends over 17 amino acids. Germline V CDR1 and CDR2: SGHNT, YYREEE (reference sequence). CDR3 in amino acids: CASSLGGGGPMNTEAFF. The CDR3 DNA is TGTGCCAGCAGCTTGGGGGGAGGGGGACCGATGAACACTGAAGCTTTCTTT.

The chain couples TRBV7-7 to TRBJ2-2; 12 bases are shared with TRBD2. Germline CDR1 SSHAT, CDR2 FNYEAQ (reference sequence). The CDR3 runs to 19 residues. Trimming took 1 base from V and 5 from J; bases not matched to a gene: 11. CDR3 DNA sequence: TGTGCCAGCAGCTTAGAGAGCATTCTAGCGGGAGGGCCTACCGGGGAGCTGTTTTTT. It yields the protein CASSLESILAGGPTGELFF.

This clone appeared a few times. The rearrangement uses TRBV19 and TRBJ1-2, with a tentative D call TRBD1 (5 bases). Trimming removed 2 bases from V and 4 bases from J, with 14 bases in between. The CDR3 covers 15 residues. Germline CDR1 is LNHDA and CDR2 is SQIVND (reference sequence). The CDR3 region is CASSISRQRSYGYTF. CDR3 DNA: TGTGCCAGTAGTATATCGAGACAGCGCTCCTATGGCTACACCTTC.

This clone was recorded only once. This chain joins TRBV4-1 and TRBJ1-4; D might be TRBD1 (6 bases). V lost 1 base and J lost 4, with 13 bases in between. Germline CDR1 reads MGHRA; CDR2 reads YSYEKL. This CDR3 contains 16 residues. CDR3 bases: TGCGCCAGCAGCCAAGGCCAGGGGCGCGGTAATGAAAAACTGTTTTTT. Translated, it gives CASSQGQGRGNEKLFF.

The gene calls are TRBV7-3 and TRBJ2-1, with a possible D match to TRBD1 (5 bases). V lost 0 bases and J lost 4, with 10 bases in between. Germline assignment: CDR1 SGHTA and CDR2 FQGTGA. The CDR3 has 15 amino acids. The CDR3 DNA reads TGTGCCAGCAGCTTAACGGCAGGGCGGTACAATGAGCAGTTCTTC. Residues: CASSLTAGRYNEQFF. Full variable domain (rest looked up from reference TRBV7-3 and TRBJ2-1): GAGVSQTPSNKVTEKGKYVELRCDPISGHTALYWYRQSLGQGPEFLIYFQGTGAADDSGLPNDRFFAVRPEGSVSTLKIQRTERGDSAVYLCASSLTAGRYNEQFFGPGTRLTVL.

This chain connects TRBV13 to TRBJ1-1; D remains unclear. The CDR3 is 14 amino acids. V was clipped by 5 bases and J by 4 bases, with 14 bases between them. CDR1 and CDR2 (germline): PRHDT, FYEKMQ (reference sequence). The CDR3 sequence: CASSLQALSTEAFF. The CDR3 DNA reads TGTGCCAGCAGCCTCCAGGCCCTGAGCACTGAAGCTTTCTTT. Complete variable domain (other parts from reference TRBV13 and TRBJ1-1): AAGVIQSPRHLIKEKRETATLKCYPIPRHDTVYWYQQGPGQDPQFLISFYEKMQSDKGSIPDRFSAQQFSDYHSELNMSSLELGDSALYFCASSLQALSTEAFFGQGTRLTVV.

The V call is TRBV11-2, the J call TRBJ2-7; 9 bases align to TRBD2. CDR1 is SGHAT, CDR2 FQNNGV, per germline. With V trimmed by 3 bases and J by 5 bases, 5 bases remained unmatched. The CDR3 length is 14 residues. The CDR3: CASSFRSGGHEQYF. For the CDR3, the DNA is TGTGCCAGCAGCTTTCGTAGCGGGGGCCACGAGCAGTACTTC.

The chain links TRBV7-3 to TRBJ2-1, with 8 bases lining up with TRBD1. This CDR3 comprises 13 residues. From germline, CDR1 is SGHTA and CDR2 FQGTGA. V shed 6 bases, J shed 8 bases, and the junction held 6 bases outside the gene matches. The CDR3 sequence is CASSRQGIDEQFF. The CDR3 DNA reads TGTGCCAGCAGTCGACAGGGGATCGATGAGCAGTTCTTC.

This clone was recorded a few times. The rearrangement joins TRBV29-1 to TRBJ2-3; D gene uncertain. V lost 4 bases and J 2 bases, leaving 7 bases between the germline ends. Germline V gene sequence: CDR1 SQVTM, CDR2 ANQGSEA. This CDR3 region has 12 residues. CDR3 bases: TGCAGCGTTGGCGCAGCCACAGATACGCAGTATTTT. This codes for CSVGAATDTQYF.

This sequence joins TRBV5-5 and TRBJ1-5, with a weak D call TRBD1 (6 bases). Germline CDR1 SGHKS, CDR2 YYEKEE (reference sequence). Trimming stripped 5 bases from V and 6 bases from J, with 15 bases between. The CDR3 consists of 14 residues. The CDR3 nucleotides are TGTGCCAGCAGTTTTACGGGGGGCGGTCAGCCCCAGCATTTT. Its translation is CASSFTGGGQPQHF. The whole variable domain, remainder taken from reference TRBV5-5 and TRBJ1-5, is DAGVTQSPTHLIKTRGQQVTLRCSPISGHKSVSWYQQVLGQGPQFIFQYYEKEERGRGNFPDRFSARQFPNYSSELNVNALLLGDSALYLCASSFTGGGQPQHFGDGTRLSIL.